Included here is one TCR beta chain sequence, with context. This receptor's antigen is unknown. Base-call qualities are not available, and no considerably larger clone is one nucleotide away. The data stem from a study of blood T cell repertoires in COVID-19 (dated by TCRdb to 2018 to 2020). Notes on the research overall: Collaborator samples came from the United States, Italy and Spain and covered acute and convalescent phases of COVID-19. The material from the prospective study consisted of cDNA or gDNA derived from T cells, B-cell-depleted T cells, or PBMCs. Deeply sampled blood TCRbeta repertoires from subjects exposed to, actively infected with, or recovered from COVID-19 were included in the dataset. The sample metadata nearly always contained a de-identified subject ID, COVID-19 status, age in years and sex. The samples were drawn from two sources: the first 160 participants of the ongoing ImmuneRACE study, and over 1,000 subjects contributed by 6 global collaborators. The repertoires were made available in a free public database intended to serve as a resource for research on the immune response to SARS-CoV-2. Where available, HLA class I and class II types were taken from metadata supplied by the sample provider and were not determined by assay-based typing.

Collaborating institutions collected whole blood in K2EDTA tubes following their own protocols. Collaborator samples were shipped for TCRbeta analysis as frozen whole blood, isolated PBMCs, or DNA extracted from either sample type. Broader findings and caveats from the paper: How much clinical and demographic metadata was included differed by source and by participant, and the metadata was provided uncurated.

The immunoSEQ Assay, a bias-controlled multiplex PCR, was used to amplify TCRbeta CDR3 regions from genomic DNA. The authors processed their data as follows. Within the assay, amplification of reference gene primers was used to estimate how many nucleated cells each sample contained. Sequence reads were collapsed and filtered to measure the absolute abundance of every unique TCRbeta CDR3 rearrangement. For each sample, productive Simpson clonality was calculated by taking the square root of Simpson's diversity index across productive rearrangements. TCRdb re-hosts the immuneACCESS table, in-frame sequences only. Its copies lack some clones; in the studies checked, an unresolved V gene accounts for under half of them, and the cause for the rest is not known. V and J calls and clone size are copied from that table; D and trimming were computed from the DNA. This sample holds 150,000 or so clones; more than 75% were observed only once. Under 7.5% of the sample rests with the top ten.

Inclusive of the bounding cysteine and phenylalanine, the CDR3 is 13 residues long. The only DNA kept is the CDR3, 39 bases in frame from the first base. For CDR1 and CDR2, the germline V gene lists WSHSY and SAAADI. Relative to germline, V is 6 bases shorter and J is 5 bases shorter, with 13 bases between their ends. This clonotype was obtained from an elderly man with acute or convalescent COVID-19. Sequencing was performed on peripheral blood. The chain employs TRBV10-2 and TRBJ1-1; possibly the D gene is TRBD1, per 6 matching bases. The DNA sequence follows: TGCGCCAGCAGACTAGGGGGATGGACTGAAGCTTTCTTT. It is translated as CASRLGGWTEAFF.